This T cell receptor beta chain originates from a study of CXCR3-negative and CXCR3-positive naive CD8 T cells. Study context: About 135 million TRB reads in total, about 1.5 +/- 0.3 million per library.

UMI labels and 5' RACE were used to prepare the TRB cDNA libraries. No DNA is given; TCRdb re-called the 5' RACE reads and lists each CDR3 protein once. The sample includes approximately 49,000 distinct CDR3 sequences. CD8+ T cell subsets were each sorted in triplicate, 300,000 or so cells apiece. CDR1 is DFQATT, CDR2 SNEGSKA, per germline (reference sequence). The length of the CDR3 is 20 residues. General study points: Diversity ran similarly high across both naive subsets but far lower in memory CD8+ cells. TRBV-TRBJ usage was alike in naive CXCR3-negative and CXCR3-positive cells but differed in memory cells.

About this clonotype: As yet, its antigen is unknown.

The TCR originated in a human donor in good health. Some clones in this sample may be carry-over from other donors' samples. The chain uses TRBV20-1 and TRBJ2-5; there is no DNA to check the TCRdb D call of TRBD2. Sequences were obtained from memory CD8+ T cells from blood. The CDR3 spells CSARGINERGRFSQEETQYF.